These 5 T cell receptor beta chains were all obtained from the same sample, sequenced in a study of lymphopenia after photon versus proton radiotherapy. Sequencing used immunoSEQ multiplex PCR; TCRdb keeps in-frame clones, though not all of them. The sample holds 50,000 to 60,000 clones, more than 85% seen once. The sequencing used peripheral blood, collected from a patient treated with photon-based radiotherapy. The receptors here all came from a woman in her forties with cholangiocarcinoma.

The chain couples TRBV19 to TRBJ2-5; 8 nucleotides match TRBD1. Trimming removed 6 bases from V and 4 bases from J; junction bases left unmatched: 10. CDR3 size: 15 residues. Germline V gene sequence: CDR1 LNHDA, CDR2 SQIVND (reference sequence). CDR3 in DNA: TGTGCCAGTAGCCCCGGACAGGGAAATATAGAGACCCAGTACTTC. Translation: CASSPGQGNIETQYF.

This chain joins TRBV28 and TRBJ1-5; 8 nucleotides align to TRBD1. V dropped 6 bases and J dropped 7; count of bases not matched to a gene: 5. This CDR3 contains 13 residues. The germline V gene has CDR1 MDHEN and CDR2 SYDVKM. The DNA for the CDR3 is TGTGCCAGCAGGCCACAGGGGGTACAGCCCCAGCATTTT. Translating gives CASRPQGVQPQHF.

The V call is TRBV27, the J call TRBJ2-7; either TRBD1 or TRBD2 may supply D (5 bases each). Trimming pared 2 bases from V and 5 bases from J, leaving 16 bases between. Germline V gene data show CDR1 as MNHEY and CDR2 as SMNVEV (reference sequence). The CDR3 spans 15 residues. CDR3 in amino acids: CASSLGGRERDEQYF. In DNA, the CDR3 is TGTGCCAGCAGTTTAGGTGGCAGGGAGCGCGACGAGCAGTACTTC.

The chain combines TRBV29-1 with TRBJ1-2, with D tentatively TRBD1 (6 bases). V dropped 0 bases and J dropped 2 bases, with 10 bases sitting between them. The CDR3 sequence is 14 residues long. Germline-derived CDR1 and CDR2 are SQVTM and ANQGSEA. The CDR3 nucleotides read TGCAGCGTTGAAGACAAACAGGGAAACTATGGCTACACCTTC. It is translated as CSVEDKQGNYGYTF.

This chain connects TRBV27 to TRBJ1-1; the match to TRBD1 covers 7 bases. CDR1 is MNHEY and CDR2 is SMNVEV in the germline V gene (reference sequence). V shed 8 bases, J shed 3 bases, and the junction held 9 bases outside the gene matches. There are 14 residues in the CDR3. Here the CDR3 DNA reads TGTGCCAGCGGGGTTCCCGGGACAGACACTGAAGCTTTCTTT. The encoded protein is CASGVPGTDTEAFF.